This T cell receptor (beta chain) appears in the sequencing data of a study of blood T cell repertoires in COVID-19 (dated by TCRdb to between 2020 and 2021). The study in broad terms: Samples covering the acute and convalescent phases of COVID-19 were provided by collaborators in the United States, Italy and Spain. Subjects who had been exposed to COVID-19, were actively infected with it, or had recovered from it provided the deeply sampled blood TCRbeta repertoires that made up the dataset. The repertoires were released in a freely available public database intended as a resource for research on the immune response to SARS-CoV-2. The material from the prospective study consisted of cDNA or gDNA derived from T cells, B-cell-depleted T cells, or PBMCs. Samples were obtained from the ongoing ImmuneRACE study (first 160 participants) and from 950 to 1,500 subjects provided by 6 global collaborators. Where available, HLA class I and class II types were taken from metadata supplied by the sample provider and were not determined by assay-based typing. The sample metadata nearly always contained a de-identified subject ID, COVID-19 status, age in years and sex.

Collaborating institutions collected whole blood in K2EDTA tubes following their own protocols. For TCRbeta analysis, collaborators shipped samples as frozen whole blood, isolated PBMCs, or DNA extracted from either of those sample types. Study-wide conclusions, independent of this receptor: How much clinical and demographic metadata was included differed by source and by participant, and the metadata was provided uncurated.

TCRbeta CDR3 regions were amplified from genomic DNA by means of the immunoSEQ Assay, a bias-controlled multiplex PCR. The paper's data handling went like this. The number of nucleated cells in each sample was estimated from the amplification of reference gene primers within the assay. To quantify the absolute abundance of each unique TCRbeta CDR3 rearrangement, sequence reads were collapsed and filtered. For each sample, productive Simpson clonality was calculated as the square root of Simpson's diversity index across productive rearrangements. The table was pulled from immuneACCESS by TCRdb, which kept in-frame rearrangements only. Such tables lose some clones; where checked, under half of the loss comes from unresolved V genes, and the rest has no known cause. V, J and clone size are taken as reported in that table, and D and trimming were inferred from the DNA itself. Recorded for this sample are 340,000 or so clones; about four fifths of them occurred a single time. Around 3% of the sample is taken by the ten largest.

Regarding this clone: Its antigen is still unknown. No quality values exist for individual bases; no much larger clone is one base distant.

The clonotype comes from a man aged 30 to 45 with active or convalescent COVID-19. Sample: peripheral blood.

The CDR3 is CASSVGTRDTQYF. The sequence in DNA is TGTGCCAGCAGCGTAGGGACTAGAGATACGCAGTATTTT. This receptor chain uses TRBV9 and TRBJ2-3; TRBD2 lines up with 7 middle nucleotides. Trimming takes 0 bases off V and 5 bases off J; junction bases not matched to a gene: 0. The germline V gene supplies CDR1 SGDLS and CDR2 YYNGEE. The CDR3 sequence holds 13 residues, the cysteine and phenylalanine included. Only the CDR3 part of the read is kept: 39 bases, read in frame from the first base.